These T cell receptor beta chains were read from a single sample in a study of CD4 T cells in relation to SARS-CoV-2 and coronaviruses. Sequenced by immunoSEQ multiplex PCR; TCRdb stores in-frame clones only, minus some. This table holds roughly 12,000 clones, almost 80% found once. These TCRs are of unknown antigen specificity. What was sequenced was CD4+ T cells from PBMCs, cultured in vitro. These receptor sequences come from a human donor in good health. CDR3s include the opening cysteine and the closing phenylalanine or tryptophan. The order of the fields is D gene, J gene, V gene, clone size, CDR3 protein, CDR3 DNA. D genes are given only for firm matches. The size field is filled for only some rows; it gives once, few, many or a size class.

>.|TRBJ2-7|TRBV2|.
CASSLDSQTSYEQYF
TGTGCCAGCAGTCTTGACAGCCAGACCTCCTACGAGCAGTACTTC
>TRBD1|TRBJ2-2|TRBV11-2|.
CASSLGGGTGVTGELFF
TGTGCCAGCAGCTTAGGCGGAGGGACAGGGGTTACCGGGGAGCTGTTTTTT
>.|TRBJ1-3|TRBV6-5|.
CASRPAQGNTIYF
TGTGCCAGCAGGCCCGCCCAAGGAAACACCATATATTTT
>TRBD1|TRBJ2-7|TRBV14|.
CASRRTGEGEQYF
TGTGCCAGCAGGAGGACAGGGGAGGGCGAGCAGTACTTC
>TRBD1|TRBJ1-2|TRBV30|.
CAWISTGANYGYTF
TGTGCCTGGATCAGTACAGGGGCTAACTATGGCTACACCTTC
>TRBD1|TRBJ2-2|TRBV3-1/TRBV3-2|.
CASTSGTGAGELFF
TGTGCCAGCACCTCCGGGACAGGTGCCGGGGAGCTGTTTTTT
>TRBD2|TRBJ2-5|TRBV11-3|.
CASSLGTSGRALAKTQYF
TGTGCCAGCAGCTTAGGGACTAGCGGGAGGGCCCTCGCGAAGACCCAGTACTTC
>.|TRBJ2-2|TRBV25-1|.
CASSESVSETKTGELFF
TGTGCCAGCAGTGAATCGGTGTCCGAGACTAAGACCGGGGAGCTGTTTTTT
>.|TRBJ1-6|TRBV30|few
CAWRLNYSPLHF
TGTGCCTGGAGGTTAAACTATTCACCCCTCCACTTT
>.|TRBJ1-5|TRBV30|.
CAWSGGLNQPQHF
TGTGCCTGGAGCGGGGGGCTCAATCAGCCCCAGCATTTT
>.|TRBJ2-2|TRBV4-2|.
CASSQETGTNTGELFF
TGTGCCAGCAGCCAAGAAACGGGAACGAACACCGGGGAGCTGTTTTTT
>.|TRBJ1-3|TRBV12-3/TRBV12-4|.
CASSVVTIYF
TGTGCCAGCAGCGTGGTCACCATATATTTT
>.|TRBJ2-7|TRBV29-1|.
CSVDPGHFGEQYF
TGCAGCGTTGACCCGGGACACTTCGGCGAGCAGTACTTC
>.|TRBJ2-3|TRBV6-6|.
CASTHAVSGSTDTQYF
TGTGCCAGCACTCACGCCGTCTCGGGGAGCACAGATACGCAGTATTTT
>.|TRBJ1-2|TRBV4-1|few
CASSLPFQGADYGYTF
TGCGCCAGCAGCCTCCCCTTTCAGGGAGCGGACTATGGCTACACCTTC
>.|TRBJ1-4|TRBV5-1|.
CASSLSGGNEKLFF
TGCGCCAGCAGCTTGTCGGGGGGTAATGAAAAACTGTTTTTT
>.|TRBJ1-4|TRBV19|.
CASHRDGNGGEKLFF
TGTGCCAGTCACAGGGACGGGAACGGCGGGGAAAAACTGTTTTTT
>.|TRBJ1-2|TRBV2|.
CASSDWGTNYGYTF
TGTGCCAGCAGTGACTGGGGTACCAACTATGGCTACACCTTC
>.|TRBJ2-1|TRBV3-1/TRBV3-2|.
CASSQAGRTDNEQFF
TGTGCCAGCAGCCAAGCGGGTCGGACCGACAATGAGCAGTTCTTC
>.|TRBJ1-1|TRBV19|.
CATQGWANTEAFF
TGTGCCACCCAAGGGTGGGCGAACACTGAAGCTTTCTTT
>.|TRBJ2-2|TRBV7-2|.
CASSPGGLAGELFF
TGTGCCAGCAGCCCGGGGGGCCTAGCCGGGGAGCTGTTTTTT
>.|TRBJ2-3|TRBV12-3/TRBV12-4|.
CASQKGDTQYF
TGTGCCAGCCAGAAAGGGGATACGCAGTATTTT
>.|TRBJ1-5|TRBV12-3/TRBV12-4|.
CASSLGAVQPQHF
TGTGCCAGCAGTTTAGGGGCGGTTCAGCCCCAGCATTTT
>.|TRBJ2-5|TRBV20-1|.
CSALGETQYF
TGCAGTGCGCTCGGGGAGACCCAGTACTTC
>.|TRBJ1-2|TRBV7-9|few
CASSSGNYGYTF
TGTGCCAGCAGCTCGGGAAACTATGGCTACACCTTC
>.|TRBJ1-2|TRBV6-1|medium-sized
CASSEAAGYYGYTF
TGTGCCAGCAGTGAAGCGGCAGGGTACTATGGCTACACCTTC
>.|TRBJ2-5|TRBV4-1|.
CASSQDGTLEETQYF
TGCGCCAGCAGCCAAGATGGAACCTTAGAAGAGACCCAGTACTTC
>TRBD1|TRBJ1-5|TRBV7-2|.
CASSLAIGTGAKLINQPQHF
TGTGCCAGCAGCTTAGCGATCGGGACAGGGGCGAAATTGATCAATCAGCCCCAGCATTTT
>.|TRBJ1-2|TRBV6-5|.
CASTQSGRGYTF
TGTGCCAGCACTCAGTCGGGACGCGGCTACACCTTC
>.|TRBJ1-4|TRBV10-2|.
CATSLSQTNEKLFF
TGCGCCACTTCGTTATCCCAAACTAATGAAAAACTGTTTTTT
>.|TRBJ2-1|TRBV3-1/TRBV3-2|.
CASSQDSATEGEQFF
TGTGCCAGCAGCCAAGATTCGGCGACCGAGGGTGAGCAGTTCTTC
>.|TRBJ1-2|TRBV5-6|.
CASSYIATAYGYTF
TGTGCCAGCAGCTACATCGCGACAGCGTATGGCTACACCTTC
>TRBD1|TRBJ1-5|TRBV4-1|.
CASSQTESRGRGQPQHF
TGCGCCAGCAGCCAGACCGAATCAAGGGGGCGAGGACAGCCCCAGCATTTT
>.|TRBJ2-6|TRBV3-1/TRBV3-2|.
CASSQHRGANVLTF
TGTGCCAGCAGCCAACACAGGGGGGCCAACGTCCTGACTTTC
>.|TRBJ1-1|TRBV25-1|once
CASSEAGTRNTEAFF
TGTGCCAGCAGTGAGGCAGGGACGAGGAACACTGAAGCTTTCTTT
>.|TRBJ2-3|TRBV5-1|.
CASSLGSGGRTGDTQYF
TGCGCCAGCAGCTTGGGGTCCGGGGGGCGCACTGGAGATACGCAGTATTTT
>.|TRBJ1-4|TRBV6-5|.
CASSYHGGGDEKLFF
TGTGCCAGCAGTTATCACGGGGGCGGGGATGAAAAACTGTTTTTT
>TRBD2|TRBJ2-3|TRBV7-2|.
CASSPLSGRATDTQYF
TGTGCCAGCAGCCCGCTGAGCGGGAGGGCCACAGATACGCAGTATTTT
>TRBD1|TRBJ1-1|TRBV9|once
CASSPGGWEGDRAFF
TGTGCCAGCAGCCCAGGGGGGTGGGAAGGGGACAGAGCTTTCTTT
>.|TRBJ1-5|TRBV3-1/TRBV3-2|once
CASSQDPGQPQHF
TGTGCCAGCAGCCAAGATCCGGGTCAGCCCCAGCATTTT
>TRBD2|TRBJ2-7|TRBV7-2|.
CASSLDGGGAYEQYF
TGTGCCAGCAGCTTAGATGGGGGAGGGGCCTACGAGCAGTACTTC
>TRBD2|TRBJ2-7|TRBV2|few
CASSVAGGRYEQYF
TGTGCCAGCAGTGTGGCGGGAGGACGCTACGAGCAGTACTTC
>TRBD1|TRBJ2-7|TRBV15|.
CATSKGGTGGLDEQYF
TGTGCCACCAGCAAGGGGGGGACAGGGGGCCTGGACGAGCAGTACTTC
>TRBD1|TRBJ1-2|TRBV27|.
CASSFRDSRGYTF
TGTGCCAGCAGTTTCAGGGACAGTCGAGGCTACACCTTC
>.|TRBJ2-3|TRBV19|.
CASSMWGSRGGTDTQYF
TGTGCCAGTAGTATGTGGGGTTCTAGAGGAGGCACAGATACGCAGTATTTT
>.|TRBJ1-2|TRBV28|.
CASSSRDYGYTF
TGTGCCAGCAGCTCCCGGGACTATGGCTACACCTTC
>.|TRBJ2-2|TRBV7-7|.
CASSFGVEAGELFF
TGTGCTAGCAGCTTCGGGGTCGAGGCCGGGGAGCTGTTTTTT
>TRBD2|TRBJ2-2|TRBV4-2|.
CASSQEAGLANTGELFF
TGTGCCAGCAGCCAAGAAGCGGGACTAGCGAACACCGGGGAGCTGTTTTTT
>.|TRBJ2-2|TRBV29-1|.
CSVGDSVYGELFF
TGCAGCGTTGGGGACTCGGTTTATGGGGAGCTGTTTTTT